Listed below are T cell receptor beta chains from one sample, sequenced in a study of identical twins. TCRdb called the 5' RACE reads again in MiXCR, with one record for every CDR3 protein. The sample has about 260,000 distinct CDR3 sequences, approximately 7% seen once. These data are also associated with another study on yellow fever vaccine responses in identical twins.

Sequencing was carried out using memory (CD45RO+) T cells sorted from blood. The receptors derive from a young woman in good health. Both conserved end residues are part of each CDR3. The order of the fields is D gene, clone size, V gene, CDR3 protein. D genes are given only for firm matches. The listing skips clone size in some rows; elsewhere it reads once, few, many or a size class.

>TRBD2|few|TRBV7-2
CASSLAAGLAGANEQFF
>NA|many|TRBV12-3/TRBV12-4
CASSLGGTGGDTQYF
>NA|NA|TRBV10-3
CAISDHTGFYGYTF
>NA|many|TRBV7-2
CASRKGGVSYNEQFF
>TRBD1|few|TRBV13
CASSRMGTGGETQYF
>NA|many|TRBV28
CASQGGGESPLHF
>NA|few|TRBV19
CASSIQGKETQYF
>TRBD1|many|TRBV7-2
CASSGRVGTGLHEQYF
>NA|few|TRBV3-1
CASRPPEGRSGANVLTF
>NA|NA|TRBV6-1
CASSEARGSGQYF
>TRBD2|few|TRBV20-1
CSAYQIAGGGDEQFF
>NA|few|TRBV29-1
CSGGGHFYNEQFF
>NA|many|TRBV28
CASSAPGQKKNTEAFF
>NA|few|TRBV19
CASSTPEGRGGYTF
>NA|few|TRBV4-1
CASSQVSGRSSSYNEQFF
>NA|NA|TRBV27
CASSSSGSGSYEQYF
>TRBD2|many|TRBV6-2/TRBV6-3
CASSYSTSAYEQYF
>NA|many|TRBV6-2/TRBV6-3
CASSSSLARAYNEQFF
>NA|few|TRBV27
CASRRAGRPDTQYF
>TRBD1|NA|TRBV20-1
CSAPGTGGVGLGTEAFF
>NA|NA|TRBV15
CATSRGTTGDQPQHF
>TRBD1|few|TRBV12-3/TRBV12-4
CASSPPTGTNTEAFF
>TRBD1|many|TRBV24-1
CATSPTDRDTGELFF
>TRBD1|many|TRBV20-1
CSARGDPVAQGAAFF
>TRBD2|many|TRBV9
CASSPAGLGNNEQFF
>TRBD1|many|TRBV12-3/TRBV12-4
CASSSGQGYGGELFF
>TRBD1|few|TRBV10-3
CAIRLTGENTEAFF
>TRBD2|few|TRBV20-1
CSAPGGGANVLTF
>TRBD1|few|TRBV5-5
CASRPGQANSPLHF
>NA|many|TRBV6-2/TRBV6-3
CASSYRGTGANVLTF
>NA|many|TRBV3-1
CASSHQNNQPQHF
>TRBD2|NA|TRBV20-1
CSARDYSGRAEETQYF
>NA|NA|TRBV4-1
CASSQDGAPADTQYF
>NA|NA|TRBV24-1
CATSDPGRSGTDTQYF
>TRBD2|many|TRBV10-2
CASSVDSGSTDTQYF
>NA|few|TRBV3-1
CASSQVRVMDGNTIYF
>TRBD1|many|TRBV4-1
CASSQVLISTGAEQYF
>TRBD2|few|TRBV20-1
CSAPMTGMVVAGAGTDTQYF
>TRBD2|many|TRBV28
CASSPGLAGLYEQYF
>TRBD2|few|TRBV20-1
CSAAGLAGGSLSYNEQFF
>NA|many|TRBV20-1
CSARGDNNQPQHF
>NA|many|TRBV11-2
CASSYQMNQPQHF
>TRBD1|many|TRBV2
CASSKAGTGFYGYTF
>NA|NA|TRBV7-2
CASSQATRELFF
>NA|many|TRBV12-3/TRBV12-4
CASSETIQPSYEQYF
>TRBD2|NA|TRBV5-1
CASSLEIAGGSRGNEQFF
>TRBD2|many|TRBV29-1
CSAWTRIDEQFF
>NA|few|TRBV3-1
CASSHSIGRAASYEQYF
>NA|many|TRBV4-1
CASSQDGTVQPQHF
>TRBD1|few|TRBV5-5
CASSLVRGTGFYNEQFF
>NA|NA|TRBV20-1
CSTGKGEPQETQYF
>TRBD1|many|TRBV24-1
CATSDRAGGSGYTF
>NA|NA|TRBV29-1
CSVDPGADTQYF
>NA|few|TRBV7-6
CASSSGTGGEKLFF